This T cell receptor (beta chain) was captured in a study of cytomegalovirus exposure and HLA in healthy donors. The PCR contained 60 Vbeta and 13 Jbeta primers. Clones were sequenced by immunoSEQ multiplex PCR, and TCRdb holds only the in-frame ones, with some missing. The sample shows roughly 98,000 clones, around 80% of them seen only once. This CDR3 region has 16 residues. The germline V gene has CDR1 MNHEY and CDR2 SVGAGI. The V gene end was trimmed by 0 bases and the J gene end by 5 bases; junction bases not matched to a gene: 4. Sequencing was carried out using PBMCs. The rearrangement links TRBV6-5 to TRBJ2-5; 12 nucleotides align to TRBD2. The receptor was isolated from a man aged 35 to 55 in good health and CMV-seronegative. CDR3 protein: CASSYSSSGGGETQYF. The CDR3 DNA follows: TGTGCCAGCAGTTACTCATCTAGCGGGGGGGGCGAGACCCAGTACTTC.